Shown below are 18 T cell receptor beta chains from a single sample sequenced in a study of T-cell memory formation after mild COVID-19. One entry per CDR3 protein, called by TCRdb with MiXCR from the 5' RACE reads. The table has under 200,000 distinct CDR3 sequences, roughly 13% seen once. Sequencing was carried out using PBMCs or a T cell subset sorted from them (not recorded which). The receptor source for this set is a man in his late teens or twenties who had mild COVID-19 (a few samples of this study predate the infection). Cell type and time point are not known.

This clonotype was recorded a few times. This chain joins TRBV10-2 and TRBJ1-5; D is uncertain. V was cut by 0 bases and J by 3 bases, with 3 bases left in between. Per the germline V gene, CDR1 is WSHSY and CDR2 is SAAADI. The CDR3 totals 13 residues. CDR3: CASSESPNQPQHF. CDR3 nucleotides: TGCGCCAGCAGTGAGTCCCCCAATCAGCCCCAGCATTTT.

The V and J genes are TRBV7-2 and TRBJ1-1; D uncertain. Trimming left V 7 bases short and J 0 bases short, with 12 bases between. Germline CDR1 and CDR2: SGHTA and FQGNSA. There are 14 residues in the CDR3. The CDR3 region has the DNA TGTGCCAGCACCCGAGGAAGCATGAACACTGAAGCTTTCTTT. It translates to CASTRGSMNTEAFF.

This clonotype showed up just a few times. The chain is built from TRBV7-2 and TRBJ2-4; the D call may be TRBD1 or TRBD2 (5 bases each). This CDR3 spans 14 amino acids. The germline V gene has CDR1 SGHTA and CDR2 FQGNSA. With 4 bases removed from V and 0 bases from J, the gap between germline ends came to 7 bases. The CDR3 DNA follows: TGTGCCAGCAGCTGGGGGATAGCCAAAAACATTCAGTACTTC. Encoded protein: CASSWGIAKNIQYF.

This clonotype was observed a few times. The rearrangement uses TRBV7-2 and TRBJ2-3; D is perhaps TRBD2 (6 bases). Between the trimmed V and J ends, which lost 5 bases and 10 bases, there was a span of 31 bases. The CDR3 is 18 residues long. CDR1 is SGHTA, CDR2 FQGNSA, per germline. The CDR3 coding sequence is TGTGCCAGCAGCGTAAGGAGCCTCGGCGGGGCCCATACAGGATCGCAGTATTTT. It translates to CASSVRSLGGAHTGSQYF.

The chain employs TRBV7-2 and TRBJ2-5, with no clear D. Looked up from germline, CDR1 is SGHTA and CDR2 is FQGNSA. The CDR3 loop spans 15 amino acids. Trimming shortened V by 5 bases and J by 7 bases, and 20 bases separated the two germline ends. This CDR3 is CASSAPKPFIGTQYF. The CDR3, as DNA: TGTGCCAGCAGCGCCCCGAAGCCTTTCATAGGGACCCAGTACTTC.

This chain uses TRBV7-3 with TRBJ2-1; D gene ambiguous. CDR1 and CDR2 (germline): SGHTA, FQGTGA. Trimming pared 1 base from V and 10 bases from J, leaving 11 bases between. CDR3 length equals 13 residues. This chain's CDR3 is CASSLIWGNEQFF. The DNA of the CDR3 is TGTGCCAGCAGCTTAATCTGGGGTAACGAGCAGTTCTTC.

J is TRBJ2-2 and V is TRBV11-3; TRBD2 aligns across 12 bases. CDR1 and CDR2 from the germline V gene are SGHNT and YENEEA. The V gene end was trimmed by 5 bases and the J gene end by 6 bases; junction bases not matched to a gene: 4. The CDR3 is 15 residues long. Written as DNA, the CDR3 is TGTGCCAGCAGCCGTGGGACTAGCGGGCCCGGGGAGCTGTTTTTT. Amino acid sequence: CASSRGTSGPGELFF.

This clonotype was recorded many times. V and J are TRBV11-2 and TRBJ2-3; TRBD2 aligns across 9 bases. The germline V gene encodes CDR1 SGHAT and CDR2 FQNNGV. This CDR3 contains 15 residues. Trimming at V came to 6 bases and at J to 6 bases, leaving 10 bases not matched to a gene. As DNA, the CDR3 is TGTGCCAGCAGTATAGCGGGGGCCCTGGGTGATACGCAGTATTTT. Residues: CASSIAGALGDTQYF.

The CDR3 coding sequence is TGTGCCAGCAGCGAACTACAGGGTCCCCAGGATACGCAGTATTTT. It specifies CASSELQGPQDTQYF. V gene TRBV11-1 combines with J gene TRBJ2-3, with D tentatively TRBD1 (6 bases). This CDR3 comprises 15 residues. CDR1 and CDR2 from the germline V gene are SGHAT and FQDESV (reference sequence). V lost 5 bases, J lost 6 bases, and 18 bases lay in between.

This chain links TRBV19 with TRBJ1-2, with a possible D match to TRBD1 (5 bases). Trimming took off 3 bases at V and 6 bases at J, with 11 bases between the two ends. CDR3 size: 13 residues. Germline CDR1 reads LNHDA; CDR2 reads SQIVND (reference sequence). The CDR3 bases are TGTGCCAGTAGTATTTGGCAACAGGATGGCTACACCTTC. It encodes CASSIWQQDGYTF.

The V gene is TRBV29-1, the J gene TRBJ1-5; D unclear. The CDR3 sequence is 13 residues long. Germline loops: CDR1 SQVTM, CDR2 ANQGSEA. The V and J ends lost 4 bases and 3 bases respectively, with 10 bases between them. This chain's CDR3 is CSVASQSNQPQHF. For the CDR3, the DNA is TGCAGCGTTGCATCGCAGTCCAATCAGCCCCAGCATTTT. The variable domain in full, completed from reference TRBV29-1 and TRBJ1-5, reads SAVISQKPSRDICQRGTSLTIQCQVDSQVTMMFWYRQQPGQSLTLIATANQGSEATYESGFVIDKFPISRPNLTFSTLTVSNMSPEDSSIYLCSVASQSNQPQHFGDGTRLSIL.

A few counts support this clonotype. CDR3 loop: CASSLSSDPVGTQYF. The DNA of the CDR3 is TGCGCCAGCAGCCTATCCTCCGATCCGGTGGGGACCCAGTACTTC. V usage is TRBV10-2 and J usage is TRBJ2-5; D remains unclear. CDR3 length: 15 amino acids. Germline V gene sequence: CDR1 WSHSY, CDR2 SAAADI. Trimming cost V 6 bases and J 7 bases, with 21 bases left between them.

This clonotype was counted ten times or more. The chain recombines TRBV5-6 with TRBJ2-3; 11 bases fit TRBD2. V shed 4 bases, J shed 2 bases, and the junction held 6 bases outside the gene matches. CDR1 SGHDT and CDR2 YYEEEE come from the germline V gene. The CDR3 runs to 16 residues. DNA of the CDR3: TGTGCCAGCAGCCCTAGCGGGGGGCGGGACACAGATACGCAGTATTTT. Amino acids: CASSPSGGRDTDTQYF. Full variable domain (rest looked up from reference TRBV5-6 and TRBJ2-3): DAGVTQSPTHLIKTRGQQVTLRCSPKSGHDTVSWYQQALGQGPQFIFQYYEEEERQRGNFPDRFSGHQFPNYSSELNVNALLLGDSALYLCASSPSGGRDTDTQYFGPGTRLTVL.

There are a few counts of this clonotype. The chain recombines TRBV4-3 with TRBJ2-5, with 7 bases that match TRBD1. The CDR3 contains 13 residues. The germline CDR1 and CDR2 sequences are LGHNA and YSLEER. V was clipped by 4 bases and J by 5 bases; unmatched bases: 4. DNA for the CDR3: TGCGCCAGCAGCCGGACAGGCGTGGAGACCCAGTACTTC. It translates to CASSRTGVETQYF.

J is TRBJ1-2 and V is TRBV11-2, with D possibly TRBD1 on 5 matching bases. The germline V gene encodes CDR1 SGHAT and CDR2 FQNNGV. Trimming pared 6 bases from V and 0 bases from J, leaving 17 bases between. The CDR3 loop spans 16 amino acids. DNA for the CDR3: TGTGCCAGCAGAGCCCCGGGACCGGTAGCTAACTATGGCTACACCTTC. Amino acids: CASRAPGPVANYGYTF.

A few counts support this clonotype. The rearrangement joins TRBV21-1 to TRBJ2-3; the table's D gene call, TRBD1, was not cross checked with the DNA. TRBV21-1 counts as a pseudogene. The CDR3 consists of 17 residues. CDR3 coding DNA: TGTGCCTCCTCAGGCCGGACCCCGGCGATGCACACAGATACGCAGTATTTT. Its protein product is CASSGRTPAMHTDTQYF.

V usage is TRBV5-1 and J usage is TRBJ1-1; no clear D gene. The CDR3 is made up of 13 amino acids. CDR1 and CDR2 (germline): SGHRS, YFSETQ. The germline V and J ends were trimmed by 6 bases and 10 bases, with 19 bases remaining between them. Here the CDR3 DNA reads TGCGCCAGCAAATCGGACGGGAAATCGCGAGCTTTCTTT. Its protein is CASKSDGKSRAFF.

This clonotype was counted only a few times. The chain uses TRBV29-1 and TRBJ2-3; possible D gene TRBD2, 6 bases. With 2 bases removed from V and 3 bases from J, the gap between germline ends came to 9 bases. The germline gives CDR1 SQVTM, CDR2 ANQGSEA. CDR3 length: 13 amino acids. CDR3 nucleotide sequence: TGCAGCGTTGAACAGGGAGGTACAGATACGCAGTATTTT. Protein product: CSVEQGGTDTQYF.